These 20 T cell receptor beta chains were all obtained from the same sample, sequenced in a study of T cells after yellow fever vaccination. TCRdb passed the 5' RACE reads through MiXCR, listing each CDR3 protein once. The profile shows some 320,000 distinct CDR3 sequences, roughly 8.7% of them singletons. Here the sequenced sample was PBMCs, taken on the day of the first yellow fever vaccination. All receptors come from a man between 18 and 35 years old who received the YFV17D yellow fever vaccine.

This clonotype was recorded many times. The rearrangement links TRBV18 to TRBJ2-5; perhaps TRBD2 as D (5 bases). Between the trimmed V and J ends, which lost 0 bases and 1 base, there was a span of 6 bases. Germline loops: CDR1 KGHSH, CDR2 LQKENI. This CDR3 region has 14 residues. CDR3 DNA sequence: TGTGCCAGCTCACCACCCGGGGTCCAAGAGACCCAGTACTTC. Translating gives CASSPPGVQETQYF. The full variable domain, with the rest looked up from reference TRBV18 and TRBJ2-5, is NAGVMQNPRHLVRRRGQEARLRCSPMKGHSHVYWYRQLPEEGLKFMVYLQKENIIDESGMPKERFSAEFPKEGPSILRIQQVVRGDSAAYFCASSPPGVQETQYFGPGTRLLVL.

This clonotype was recorded many times. The V call is TRBV11-2, the J call TRBJ2-1; 11 bases line up with TRBD1. CDR1 is SGHAT and CDR2 is FQNNGV in the germline V gene. J lost 1 base, V lost 5 bases, and 4 bases had no gene match. This CDR3 is 16 amino acids long. For the CDR3, the DNA is TGTGCCAGCAGCCCAAGGGACAGGGGGTCCTACAATGAGCAGTTCTTC. As protein: CASSPRDRGSYNEQFF.

The CDR3 sequence is CASSLGRANTEAFF. In DNA form, the CDR3 reads TGTGCCAGCAGCTTGGGACGCGCCAACACTGAAGCTTTCTTT. The chain recombines TRBV7-2 with TRBJ1-1; TRBD1 might be the D (5 bases). From germline, CDR1 is SGHTA and CDR2 FQGNSA. Trimming left V 3 bases short and J 2 bases short, with 10 bases between. The CDR3 loop spans 14 amino acids.

The chain recombines TRBV6-2 or TRBV6-3 with TRBJ2-4; D may be TRBD2 (6 bases). V was shortened by 4 bases and J by 4 bases, with 11 bases between the two germline ends. The length of the CDR3 is 14 residues. Germline CDR1 and CDR2: MNHEY and SVGEGT. This chain's CDR3 is CASSSRSGKNIQYF. The CDR3 region has the DNA TGTGCCAGCAGTTCCCGTAGCGGTAAAAACATTCAGTACTTC.

This clonotype was counted at least ten times. The V gene is TRBV3-1, the J gene TRBJ2-5; the match to TRBD1 covers 10 bases. Trimming at V came to 6 bases and at J to 4 bases, leaving 11 bases not matched to a gene. The CDR3 covers 16 residues. Looked up from germline, CDR1 is LGHDT and CDR2 is YNNKEL (reference sequence). CDR3 DNA: TGTGCCAGCAGTCGGTTTGGACAGGGGGAAGGAGAGACCCAGTACTTC. Translating gives CASSRFGQGEGETQYF.

This clonotype was observed at least ten times. The V call is TRBV29-1, the J call TRBJ2-1; D may be TRBD2 (5 bases). V was pared by 7 bases and J by 4 bases, with 11 bases between. From germline, CDR1 is SQVTM and CDR2 ANQGSEA. The CDR3 is 12 amino acids. The chain's CDR3 is CSDAPGYNEQFF. The CDR3 nucleotides read TGCAGCGACGCCCCGGGGTACAATGAGCAGTTCTTC.

This clonotype was seen more than once but under ten times. The chain carries TRBV10-3 and TRBJ2-3; TRBD2 aligns across 12 bases. Germline values: CDR1 ENHRY, CDR2 SYGVKD. Germline trimming cut 6 bases from V and 2 bases from J; bases unmatched to any gene: 6. This CDR3 is 16 amino acids long. The CDR3 DNA follows: TGTGCCATCAGCGGACTAGCGGGGACCCTCACAGATACGCAGTATTTT. Amino acids: CAISGLAGTLTDTQYF.

This clonotype was detected many times. The rearrangement joins TRBV5-6 to TRBJ2-5; 7 bases are shared with TRBD2. The CDR3 runs 15 residues. Losses at the gene ends were 2 bases for V and 0 bases for J; bases not matched to a gene: 4. Germline CDR1 SGHDT, CDR2 YYEEEE. The CDR3 nucleotides read TGTGCCAGCAGCTTAAACGGGGGGTACCAAGAGACCCAGTACTTC. As protein: CASSLNGGYQETQYF.

CDR3 DNA sequence: TGTGCCAGCAGCTTCACAGGGGACGCTGGAAACACCATATATTTT. This sequence encodes CASSFTGDAGNTIYF. The chain carries TRBV11-2 and TRBJ1-3, with 7 bases that match TRBD1. The CDR3 consists of 15 residues. The germline CDR1 and CDR2 sequences are SGHAT and FQNNGV. After removal of 3 bases from V and 2 bases from J, the junction contained 4 bases not matched to a gene. Drawing the rest from reference TRBV11-2 and TRBJ1-3, the complete variable domain is EAGVAQSPRYKIIEKRQSVAFWCNPISGHATLYWYQQILGQGPKLLIQFQNNGVVDDSQLPKDRFSAERLKGVDSTLKIQPAKLEDSAVYLCASSFTGDAGNTIYFGEGSWLTVV.

The sample holds a few counts of this clonotype. The V call is TRBV5-1, the J call TRBJ1-2, with D uncertain. V lost 2 bases to trimming and J lost 8 bases, with 13 bases between them. The CDR3 extends over 13 amino acids. CDR1 and CDR2 from the germline V gene are SGHRS and YFSETQ. CDR3 nucleotide sequence: TGCGCCAGCAGCTTTCGAGGCTCGGAGGGCTACACCTTC. Protein sequence: CASSFRGSEGYTF.

J is TRBJ1-1 and V is TRBV12-3 or TRBV12-4; D remains unclear. V was pared by 3 bases and J by 10 bases, with 9 bases between. This CDR3 region has 11 residues. The CDR3 DNA reads as TGTGCCAGCAGTTTTTATATCGGAGCTTTCTTT. It encodes CASSFYIGAFF.

This clonotype was counted ten times or more. The rearrangement uses TRBV7-2 and TRBJ2-3; TRBD2 aligns across 9 bases. Germline trimming cut 6 bases from V and 2 bases from J; bases unmatched to any gene: 9. Germline loops: CDR1 SGHTA, CDR2 FQGNSA. CDR3 size: 16 residues. CDR3 region: CASSLYSGGITDTQYF. CDR3 DNA sequence: TGTGCCAGCAGTCTCTATAGCGGGGGAATCACAGATACGCAGTATTTT.

This clonotype was seen a handful of times. The gene calls are TRBV18 and TRBJ2-7, with a possible D match to TRBD2 (6 bases). Germline V gene sequence: CDR1 KGHSH, CDR2 LQKENI. The CDR3 is 16 amino acids. Trimming cost V 2 bases and J 1 base, with 15 bases left between them. In DNA, the CDR3 is TGTGCCAGCTCACCAGAGGAAACAGGAGGGTCCTACGAGCAGTACTTC. It encodes CASSPEETGGSYEQYF.

This sequence joins TRBV6-5 and TRBJ2-6; D gene uncertain. There are 16 residues in the CDR3. Trimming pared 2 bases from V and 3 bases from J, leaving 11 bases between. Germline loops: CDR1 MNHEY, CDR2 SVGAGI. CDR3 sequence: CASSYDPALGANVLTF. In DNA, the CDR3 is TGTGCCAGCAGTTACGACCCTGCCCTTGGGGCCAACGTCCTGACTTTC.

A few counts support this clonotype. V and J are TRBV7-9 and TRBJ2-7, with 7 bases lining up with TRBD1. CDR1 is SEHNR and CDR2 is FQNEAQ in the germline V gene (reference sequence). The CDR3 contains 14 residues. J lost 3 bases, V lost 1 base, and 3 bases had no gene match. Here the CDR3 DNA reads TGTGCCAGCAGCTTAGTAGGGGGCGGCTACGAGCAGTACGTC. Protein product: CASSLVGGGYEQYV.

V and J are TRBV5-1 and TRBJ2-1, with a weak D call TRBD1 (5 bases). The V gene's germline CDR1 is SGHRS and CDR2 YFSETQ. V dropped 2 bases and J dropped 6 bases, with 15 bases sitting between them. CDR3 size: 15 residues. CDR3 DNA sequence: TGCGCCAGCAGCTTCACACCACAGGAATCCAATGAGCAGTTCTTC. The encoded protein is CASSFTPQESNEQFF.

This clonotype came up a few times. The V and J genes are TRBV5-1 and TRBJ2-2; 9 bases align to TRBD2. Germline V gene lookup returns CDR1 SGHRS and CDR2 YFSETQ. The CDR3 spans 15 residues. V lost 2 bases, J lost 4 bases, and 3 bases stayed unmatched. The CDR3 loop is CASSLYSGGTGELFF. As DNA, the CDR3 is TGCGCCAGCAGCTTATATAGCGGGGGCACCGGGGAGCTGTTTTTT.

CDR3 in amino acids: CASPGDRGRSMNTEAFF. As DNA, the CDR3 is TGTGCCAGCCCGGGAGACAGGGGAAGAAGTATGAACACTGAAGCTTTCTTT. This chain uses TRBV6-1 with TRBJ1-1; 8 positions match TRBD1. Germline V gene data show CDR1 as MNHNS and CDR2 as SASEGT. The CDR3 runs 17 residues. The V segment lost 8 bases and the J segment 0 bases; nucleotides outside the gene matches: 14.

The chain employs TRBV5-1 and TRBJ1-2, with a possible D match to TRBD1 (5 bases). The CDR3 consists of 12 residues. Trimming took 2 bases from V and 6 from J, leaving 8 bases between them. The germline gives CDR1 SGHRS, CDR2 YFSETQ. CDR3 sequence (DNA): TGCGCCAGCAGCTTTCCGGACAATGGCTACACCTTC. This sequence encodes CASSFPDNGYTF.

The rearrangement joins TRBV5-1 to TRBJ2-2; D remains ambiguous. Trimming removed 5 bases at V and 0 bases at J, with 8 bases between. The CDR3 extends over 14 amino acids. Germline CDR1 SGHRS, CDR2 YFSETQ. CDR3: CASRDAPNTGELFF. The CDR3 DNA is TGCGCCAGCAGGGACGCCCCGAACACCGGGGAGCTGTTTTTT.